This paragraph reports one T cell receptor beta chain. The authors' processing: Reference gene primer amplification gave estimated nucleated cell counts. TCRdb's copy holds only in-frame clones and misses some; the assay was immunoSEQ multiplex PCR. The D gene and trimming were derived from the DNA, and the V and J assignments and clone size from that table. The table includes about 69,000 clones, roughly 85% detected once. These data originate in a study of blood T cell repertoires in COVID-19. Overall study context: Samples came from the United States, Italy and Spain, spanning acute and convalescent COVID-19. PBMCs, B-cell-depleted T cells, or T cells were the source of the cDNA or gDNA that made up the material.

Germline V lookup: CDR1 LNHNV, CDR2 YYDKDF (reference sequence). There are 17 residues in the CDR3. J lost 2 bases, V lost 1 base, and 7 bases had no gene match. What was sequenced was peripheral blood. The chain is built from TRBV15 and TRBJ1-5; TRBD1 agrees at 8 bases. This receptor was obtained from an elderly woman with acute or convalescent COVID-19. This CDR3 is CATSRADRGGRNQPQHF. The CDR3 region has the DNA TGTGCCACCAGCAGAGCCGACAGGGGTGGTCGCAATCAGCCCCAGCATTTT.